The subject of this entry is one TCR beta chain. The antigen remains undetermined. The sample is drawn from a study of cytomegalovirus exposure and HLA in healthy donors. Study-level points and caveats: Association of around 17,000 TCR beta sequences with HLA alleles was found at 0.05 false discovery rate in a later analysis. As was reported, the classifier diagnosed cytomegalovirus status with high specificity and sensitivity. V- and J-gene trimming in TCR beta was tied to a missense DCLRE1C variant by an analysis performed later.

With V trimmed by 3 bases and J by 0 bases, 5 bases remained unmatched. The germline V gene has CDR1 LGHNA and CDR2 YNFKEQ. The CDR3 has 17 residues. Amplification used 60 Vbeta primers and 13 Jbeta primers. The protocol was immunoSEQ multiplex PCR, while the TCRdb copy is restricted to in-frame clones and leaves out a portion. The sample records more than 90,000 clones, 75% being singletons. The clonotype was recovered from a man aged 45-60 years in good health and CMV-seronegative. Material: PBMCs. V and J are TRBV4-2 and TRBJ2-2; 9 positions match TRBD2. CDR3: CASSHIAGDANTGELFF. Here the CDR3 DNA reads TGTGCCAGCAGCCACATAGCGGGAGATGCGAACACCGGGGAGCTGTTTTTT.